This TCR beta chain comes out of a study of T cells in Graves' hyperthyroidism and ophthalmopathy (dated by TCRdb to the late 2010s). At the level of the whole study: Peripheral blood samples were taken at the time of initial diagnosis, prior to any treatment. Following sampling, methimazole starting at 30 mg daily was given to hyperthyroidism patients, and high-dose intravenous methylprednisolone was given to ophthalmopathy patients. TCR Vbeta CDR3 sequencing of 130 to 150 peripheral blood samples (43 ophthalmopathy, about 75 hyperthyroidism and roughly 17 progressor patients) is reported in the paper. To identify TCR V-J signatures that set the groups apart, the researchers used a discovery cohort of about a hundred patients, made up of roughly 45 with Graves' ophthalmopathy and some 56 with stable Graves' hyperthyroidism. Thyroid tissue and blood T-cell repertoires from six Graves' hyperthyroidism patients were also compared in the study. The roughly 100 discovery patients were randomly divided into training and test sets at a 7:3 ratio. An independent validation cohort of under 20 hyperthyroidism patients and 17 patients who later progressed to ophthalmopathy tested prospective prediction of ophthalmopathy.

The CDR3 numbers 13 residues from cysteine through phenylalanine. The only DNA kept is the CDR3, 39 bases in frame from the first base. Relative to germline, V is 7 bases shorter and J is 2 bases shorter, with 10 bases between their ends. From a lookup of the germline V gene, CDR1 and CDR2 are KGHDR and SFDVKD. The TCR beta CDR3 regions were amplified from the RNA transcripts. For the first round of RT-PCR on the TCR CDR3, the HTBI primer set was used together with the Qiagen OneStep RT-PCR kit. The libraries were constructed in a second round of multiplex PCR and then size-selected and purified. The libraries were sequenced on an Illumina HiSeq2000 using paired-end 100 bp reads. The original methods were these. Raw data were processed with SOAPnuke, discarding reads with adapters, uncalled bases, mean Phred below 15, or no exact constant-primer or identifier match. COPE v1.2.5 was used to merge high-quality paired reads, and clonotypes were defined as unique nucleotide sequences. MiTCR v1.1 was used to align clonotypes to the IMGT TRBV, TRBD and TRBJ reference segments. The analysis was restricted to V-J combinations with a frequency above 0.0001, which together covered about 99% of the repertoires. A TCS score was defined as the ratio between F50 (clonal expansion) and ExV (chaos), using BLOSUM62-based TCRdist between CDR3 peptides within each V-J. Welch's t-statistics and random forest reduced roughly 500 V-J features to roughly 13, which were used in a naive Bayes classifier (R e1071). The raw public data were reprocessed by TCRdb itself: fastp quality trimming at Q25, MiXCR clonotype calling, in-frame beta chains only. Each entry merges the rows of one CDR3 protein and shows their most common DNA and genes. The V and J calls follow TCRdb's processing rather than the paper's. The sample table records 620,000 or so distinct CDR3 sequences; roughly 14% of these occur just once. The biggest ten clones account for approximately 13% of the sample.

Points the paper makes about the study in general: Blood samples also contained most of the expanded thyroid clonotypes (frequency above 0.001), which suggests that blood repertoires may reflect thyroid immune responses. Sample size was not statistically predetermined, and blinding of investigators to group allocation was not performed. A model built on a 13 V-J signature distinguished ophthalmopathy from stable hyperthyroidism, reaching 85% to 90% sensitivity and about 81% specificity in cross-validation and 80%/75% in testing. In validation, the model predicted progression to ophthalmopathy with around 71% sensitivity and 72% to 75% specificity, a median of about 6 months before onset.

This clonotype was seen ten or more times. The clone's antigen remains unknown. Within one base of it there is no much larger clone, and no base qualities were kept. Ophthalmopathy patients had moderately to severely active disease, Clinical Activity Score of at least 3, NOSPECS grade of at least 4, and duration under 3 months. The study excluded patients with uncontrolled infections, other autoimmune diseases, pregnancy or lactation. Clinical symptoms, serum thyroxine and TRAb, thyroid ultrasound, and orbital computed tomography formed the basis for the diagnoses. Ficoll-Paque density gradient centrifugation was used to isolate PBMCs from around 10 ml of fresh peripheral blood. Total RNA was extracted using Trizol reagent, and RNA quality was assessed on an Agilent 2100 Bioanalyzer.

This TCR derives from a woman aged 50 to 65 with Graves' ophthalmopathy. The sample taken for sequencing was blood. The chain is assembled from TRBV24-1 and TRBJ2-5; perhaps TRBD1 is the D gene, with 5 bases matching. In nucleotides, the sequence is TGTGCCACCAGCAGGGATGGTCAAGAGACCCAGTACTTC. Its amino acids are CATSRDGQETQYF.